The 18 T cell receptor beta chains listed next were all sequenced from one sample in a study of T-cell memory formation after mild COVID-19. In TCRdb, the 5' RACE reads were re-called with MiXCR into one record per CDR3 protein. The sample has roughly 110,000 distinct CDR3 sequences, about an eighth seen once; the top ten hold less than 40%. The specimen sequenced was PBMCs or a T cell subset sorted from them (not recorded which). The receptors were gathered from a man younger than 35 who had mild COVID-19 (a few samples of this study predate the infection). Cell type and time point are not known.

This clonotype was found a few times. This sequence joins TRBV12-3 or TRBV12-4 and TRBJ2-3; D not resolved. The CDR3 runs 12 residues. The V and J ends lost 5 bases and 5 bases respectively, with 8 bases between them. CDR3 coding DNA: TGTGCCAGCAGTCCGTTCCAAGATACGCAGTATTTT. It translates to CASSPFQDTQYF.

This clonotype turned up a few times. The genes are TRBV7-6 and TRBJ2-2; possible D gene TRBD2, 6 bases. Germline V CDR1 and CDR2: SGHVS, FNYEAQ. V was clipped by 3 bases and J by 0 bases, with 8 bases between them. CDR3 length equals 15 residues. CDR3 coding DNA: TGTGCCAGCAGCTTGGGGGGTTCGAACACCGGGGAGCTGTTTTTT. Translated: CASSLGGSNTGELFF.

This chain links TRBV10-3 with TRBJ2-3; D unclear. The CDR3 is 14 residues long. CDR1 and CDR2 (germline): ENHRY, SYGVKD. Trimming removed 2 bases from V and 4 bases from J, with 10 bases in between. The CDR3 DNA is TGTGCCATCAGTGAGGCTAGATCCCCAGATACGCAGTATTTT. This translates into CAISEARSPDTQYF.

The chain joins TRBV28 to TRBJ2-1; 9 bases line up with TRBD1. Trimming cost V 6 bases and J 1 base; bases outside gene matches: 4. Germline V gene sequence: CDR1 MDHEN, CDR2 SYDVKM. This CDR3 has 15 residues. The CDR3 loop is CASRTGGRSYNEQFF. CDR3 in DNA: TGTGCCAGCAGAACAGGGGGCCGTTCCTACAATGAGCAGTTCTTC.

The rearrangement links TRBV7-9 to TRBJ1-5, with D uncertain. The CDR3 is made up of 15 amino acids. In germline, CDR1 is SEHNR, CDR2 FQNEAQ (reference sequence). V was trimmed by 1 base and J by 6 bases, leaving 13 bases between them. The CDR3: CASSLVGEGFQPQHF. Written as DNA, the CDR3 is TGTGCCAGCAGCTTAGTTGGGGAAGGCTTTCAGCCCCAGCATTTT. The full variable domain, with the rest looked up from reference TRBV7-9 and TRBJ1-5, is DTGVSQNPRHKITKRGQNVTFRCDPISEHNRLYWYRQTLGQGPEFLTYFQNEAQLEKSRLLSDRFSAERPKGSFSTLEIQRTEQGDSAMYLCASSLVGEGFQPQHFGDGTRLSIL.

This clonotype has a handful of counts. The V and J genes are TRBV12-3 or TRBV12-4 and TRBJ2-7; D remains ambiguous. Trimming took 1 base from V and 3 from J, leaving 7 bases between them. CDR3 length: 13 residues. The CDR3 here is CASSLGTIYEQYF. In DNA form, the CDR3 reads TGTGCCAGCAGTTTAGGGACGATCTACGAGCAGTACTTC.

CDR3 DNA sequence: TGCGCCAGCAGCTTGGCCGAACTCACCTACAATGAGCAGTTCTTC. It codes for CASSLAELTYNEQFF. The chain uses TRBV5-1 and TRBJ2-1; D is undetermined. CDR1 and CDR2 from the germline V gene are SGHRS and YFSETQ. Trimming removed 0 bases at V and 2 bases at J, with 9 bases between. The CDR3 sequence is 15 residues long. Based on the CDR3 plus reference TRBV5-1 and TRBJ2-1, the full variable domain is KAGVTQTPRYLIKTRGQQVTLSCSPISGHRSVSWYQQTPGQGLQFLFEYFSETQRNKGNFPGRFSGRQFSNSRSEMNVSTLELGDSALYLCASSLAELTYNEQFFGPGTRLTVL.

Concerning this clonotype itself: A much larger clonotype is one base distant, so this may be a read error. The chain couples TRBV29-1 to TRBJ2-1; 9 bases map to TRBD1. Germline lookup yields CDR1 SQVTM and CDR2 ANQGSEA. CDR3 length: 15 amino acids. V was clipped by 2 bases and J by 6 bases; unmatched bases: 8. CDR3 sequence: CSVELPDRGGNEQFF. In DNA, the CDR3 is TGCAGCGTTGAACTCCCGGACAGGGGAGGCAATGAGCAGTTCTTC.

In its sample, this clonotype was seen a few times. V is TRBV29-1 and J is TRBJ2-2; no reliable D call. This CDR3 region has 13 residues. Trimming pared 5 bases from V and 5 bases from J, leaving 12 bases between. Germline V gives CDR1 SQVTM, CDR2 ANQGSEA. The CDR3 here is CSVRTSETGELFF. The CDR3 DNA reads as TGCAGCGTTCGAACCTCAGAGACCGGGGAGCTGTTTTTT.

In its sample, this clonotype was seen a few times. This chain joins TRBV4-1 and TRBJ2-1; 7 bases fit TRBD1. Trimming took 4 bases from V and 0 from J; bases not matched to a gene: 15. This CDR3 is 19 amino acids long. Germline assignment: CDR1 MGHRA and CDR2 YSYEKL. The CDR3 sequence is CASSLSRGQPTLSYNEQFF. The CDR3 DNA sequence: TGCGCCAGCAGCCTCTCAAGGGGACAGCCGACACTCTCCTACAATGAGCAGTTCTTC.

This sequence joins TRBV19 and TRBJ1-6; D is unresolved. The germline CDR1 and CDR2 sequences are LNHDA and SQIVND (reference sequence). Trimming removed 3 bases from V and 8 bases from J, with 17 bases in between. The CDR3 consists of 16 residues. The CDR3 region is CASSIILGLQDSPLHF. The CDR3 nucleotides are TGTGCCAGTAGTATTATTCTCGGACTCCAGGATTCACCCCTCCACTTT.

The rearrangement uses TRBV4-3 and TRBJ2-4; 8 bases match TRBD1. Germline lookup yields CDR1 LGHNA and CDR2 YSLEER. This CDR3 is 16 amino acids long. The V and J ends lost 10 bases and 2 bases, in that order; junction bases with no gene match: 13. CDR3 sequence reads: CATHNDRGRSKNIQYF. CDR3 DNA sequence: TGCGCCACCCACAATGACAGGGGCAGATCCAAAAACATTCAGTACTTC.

There are a few counts of this clonotype. This rearrangement joins TRBV7-9 to TRBJ2-1, with TRBD2 as a possible D gene (7 bases). Germline assignment: CDR1 SEHNR and CDR2 FQNEAQ (reference sequence). V was trimmed by 11 bases and J by 7 bases, leaving 21 bases between them. The CDR3 consists of 14 residues. The CDR3 sequence: CAQTWRGPGNEQFF. In DNA form, the CDR3 reads TGTGCCCAGACCTGGCGGGGGCCCGGAAATGAGCAGTTCTTC.

In its sample, this clonotype was seen a few times. The rearrangement uses TRBV4-2 and TRBJ1-1; unclear D gene. This CDR3 spans 13 amino acids. Trimming took off 4 bases at V and 0 bases at J, with 6 bases between the two ends. Germline V gene lookup returns CDR1 LGHNA and CDR2 YNFKEQ. The CDR3 loop is CASSPSVNTEAFF. The CDR3 nucleotides are TGTGCCAGCAGCCCGTCAGTGAACACTGAAGCTTTCTTT.

This clonotype showed up many times. The chain has TRBV20-1 and TRBJ2-3; D is undetermined. V was clipped by 3 bases and J by 6 bases, with 4 bases between them. Germline V gives CDR1 DFQATT, CDR2 SNEGSKA (reference sequence). The CDR3 runs 10 residues. In DNA, the CDR3 is TGCAGTGCTAGGACGGATACGCAGTATTTT. Translation: CSARTDTQYF.

This rearrangement joins TRBV6-5 to TRBJ1-1; D is undetermined. The V end lost 1 base, the J end lost 2 bases, and 8 bases lay between the germline ends. Germline values: CDR1 MNHEY, CDR2 SVGAGI. The CDR3 length is 14 residues. CDR3 loop: CASSYFSGNTEAFF. In nucleotides, the CDR3 is TGTGCCAGCAGTTACTTTTCAGGAAACACTGAAGCTTTCTTT.

This clonotype was detected a few times. The V and J genes are TRBV7-6 and TRBJ2-7; D may correspond to TRBD1 or TRBD2 (5 bases each). The CDR3 contains 15 residues. V lost 5 bases and J lost 5, with 19 bases in between. Germline lookup yields CDR1 SGHVS and CDR2 FNYEAQ. The CDR3 sequence is CASSRVGDAGHEQYF. The DNA of the CDR3 is TGTGCCAGCAGCCGTGTCGGGGACGCAGGCCACGAGCAGTACTTC.

This clonotype occurred many times. V usage is TRBV18 and J usage is TRBJ2-7; D unclear. V gave up 5 bases and J gave up 2 bases, with 7 bases separating them. Germline lookup yields CDR1 KGHSH and CDR2 LQKENI. CDR3 length: 12 amino acids. CDR3 nucleotides: TGTGCCAGCTCAGGGCAGGCCTACGAGCAGTACTTC. Amino acid sequence: CASSGQAYEQYF.